The present T cell receptor beta chain was sequenced within a study of cytomegalovirus exposure and HLA in healthy donors. Amplification used 60 Vbeta primers and 13 Jbeta primers. Measured with immunoSEQ multiplex PCR; TCRdb has only the in-frame clones, and not every one. Of nearly 300,000 clones listed, roughly 90% were seen once; the top ten hold 4%. Points from the study as a whole: While the bulk of TCR sequences proved rare, some public TCRs turned up in many donors.

The CDR3 is 13 residues long. Germline V gene lookup returns CDR1 SGHVS and CDR2 FNYEAQ. V was shortened by 5 bases and J by 4 bases, with 12 bases between the two germline ends. Of note for this clone: The antigen is unknown.

Sequenced material: PBMCs. The sequence was obtained from a man aged 35 to 55 in good health and CMV-seropositive. The chain employs TRBV7-6 and TRBJ2-7, with D maybe TRBD1 (5 bases). The CDR3 protein is CASSGAGAYEQYF. The CDR3 nucleotides are TGTGCCAGCAGCGGGGCAGGCGCATACGAGCAGTACTTC.